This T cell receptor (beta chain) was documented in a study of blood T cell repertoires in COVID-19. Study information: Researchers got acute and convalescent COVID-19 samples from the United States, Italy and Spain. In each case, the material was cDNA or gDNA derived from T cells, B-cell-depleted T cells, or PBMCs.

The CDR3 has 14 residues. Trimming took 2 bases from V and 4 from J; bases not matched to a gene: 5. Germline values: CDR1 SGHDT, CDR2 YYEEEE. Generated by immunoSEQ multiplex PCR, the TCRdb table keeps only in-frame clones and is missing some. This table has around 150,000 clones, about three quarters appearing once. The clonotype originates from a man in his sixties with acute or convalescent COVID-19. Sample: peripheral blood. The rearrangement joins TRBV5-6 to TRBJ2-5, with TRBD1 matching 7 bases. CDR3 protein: CASSLGRGLETQYF. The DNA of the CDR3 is TGTGCCAGCAGCTTAGGAAGGGGGCTAGAGACCCAGTACTTC.